This T cell receptor beta chain was obtained from a study of T cells in localized non-small cell lung cancer. Germline loops: CDR1 GTSNPN, CDR2 SVGIG (reference sequence). This CDR3 comprises 12 residues. Regarding this clone: Its antigen is currently unknown.

Findings and limits, study-wide: Higher T cell density in the blood was associated with longer overall survival, whereas higher adjacent-lung clonality associated with shorter survival.

Clones were read by immunoSEQ multiplex PCR, and TCRdb kept only the in-frame ones, dropping some. The profile shows approximately 140,000 clones, around 89% of them singletons. This clonotype was sampled from a female donor aged 60 or older with stage I lung adenocarcinoma. Specimen: peripheral blood, collected before any cancer treatment. J is TRBJ2-1 and V is TRBV30, with 7 bases that match TRBD2. CDR3 bases: TGTGCGAGCCCGCGGGAGAACAATGAGCAGTTCTTC. It yields the protein CASPRENNEQFF.